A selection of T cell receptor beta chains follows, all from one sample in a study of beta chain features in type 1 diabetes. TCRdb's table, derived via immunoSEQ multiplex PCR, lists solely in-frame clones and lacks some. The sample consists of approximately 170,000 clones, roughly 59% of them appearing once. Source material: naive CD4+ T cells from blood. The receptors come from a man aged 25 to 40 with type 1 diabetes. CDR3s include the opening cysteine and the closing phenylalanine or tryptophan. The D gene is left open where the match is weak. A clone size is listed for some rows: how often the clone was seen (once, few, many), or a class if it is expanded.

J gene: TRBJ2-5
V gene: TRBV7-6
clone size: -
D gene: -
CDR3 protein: CASSPTRTQYF
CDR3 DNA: TGTGCCAGCAGCCCTACCCGGACCCAGTACTTC

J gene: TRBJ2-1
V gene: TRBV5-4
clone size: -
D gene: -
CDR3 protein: CASSFGGNSYNEQFF
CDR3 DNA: TGTGCCAGCAGCTTTGGTGGGAACTCCTACAATGAGCAGTTCTTC

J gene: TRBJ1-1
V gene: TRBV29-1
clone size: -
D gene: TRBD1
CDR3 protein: CSAGTGFTEAFF
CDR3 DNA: TGCAGCGCCGGGACAGGCTTCACTGAAGCTTTCTTT

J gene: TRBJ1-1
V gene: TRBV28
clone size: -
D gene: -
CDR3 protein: CASSLGREETEAFF
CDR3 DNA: TGTGCCAGCAGCCTGGGACGTGAAGAGACTGAAGCTTTCTTT

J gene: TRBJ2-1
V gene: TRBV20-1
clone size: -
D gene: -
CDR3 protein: CSAGRNNEQFF
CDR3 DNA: TGCAGTGCTGGCAGGAACAATGAGCAGTTCTTC

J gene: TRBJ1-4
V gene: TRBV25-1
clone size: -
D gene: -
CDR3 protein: CASSIHTTNEKLFF
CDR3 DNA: TGTGCCAGCAGCATACATACAACTAATGAAAAACTGTTTTTT

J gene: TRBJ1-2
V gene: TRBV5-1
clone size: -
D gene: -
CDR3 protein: CASSLADSGYGYTF
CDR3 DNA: TGCGCCAGCAGCCTAGCGGACTCGGGCTATGGCTACACCTTC

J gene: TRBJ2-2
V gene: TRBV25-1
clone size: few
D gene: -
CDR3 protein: CASSEGGGSGELFF
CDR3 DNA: TGTGCCAGCAGTGAGGGAGGAGGAAGCGGGGAGCTGTTTTTT

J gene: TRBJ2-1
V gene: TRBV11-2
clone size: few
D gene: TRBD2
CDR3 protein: CASSLGTRRPNEQFF
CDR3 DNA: TGTGCCAGCAGCTTAGGGACTAGACGCCCCAATGAGCAGTTCTTC

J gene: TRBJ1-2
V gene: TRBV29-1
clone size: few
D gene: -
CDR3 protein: CSVFNYGYTF
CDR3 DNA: TGCAGCGTTTTCAACTATGGCTACACCTTC

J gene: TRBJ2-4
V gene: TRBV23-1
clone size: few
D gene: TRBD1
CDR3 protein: CASSQPRGQGCRNIQYF
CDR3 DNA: TGCGCCAGCAGTCAACCCCGGGGACAGGGGTGTAGAAACATTCAGTACTTC

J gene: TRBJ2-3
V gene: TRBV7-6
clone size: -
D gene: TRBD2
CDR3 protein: CASSPGLATDTQYF
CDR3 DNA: TGTGCCAGCAGCCCGGGACTAGCGACAGATACGCAGTATTTT

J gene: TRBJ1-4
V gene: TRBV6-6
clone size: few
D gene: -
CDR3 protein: CASSFRLNEKLFF
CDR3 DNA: TGTGCCAGCTCCTTTAGGCTGAATGAAAAACTGTTTTTT

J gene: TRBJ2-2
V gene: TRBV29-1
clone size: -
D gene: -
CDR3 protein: CSVDLAPNTGELFF
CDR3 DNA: TGCAGCGTTGATCTAGCGCCGAACACCGGGGAGCTGTTTTTT

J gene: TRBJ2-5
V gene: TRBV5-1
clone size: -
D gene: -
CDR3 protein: CASSSGMQETQYF
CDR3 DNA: TGCGCCAGCAGCTCCGGGATGCAAGAGACCCAGTACTTC

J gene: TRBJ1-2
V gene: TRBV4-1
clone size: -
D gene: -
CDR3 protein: CASSQEPGHYGYTF
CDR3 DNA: TGCGCCAGCAGCCAAGAACCGGGTCACTATGGCTACACCTTC

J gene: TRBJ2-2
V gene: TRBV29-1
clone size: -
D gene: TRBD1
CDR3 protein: CSGGQPDTGELFF
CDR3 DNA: TGCAGCGGGGGACAGCCAGACACCGGGGAGCTGTTTTTT

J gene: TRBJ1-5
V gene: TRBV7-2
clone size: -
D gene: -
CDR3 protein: CASSSTGKPQHF
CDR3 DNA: TGTGCCAGCAGCTCCACAGGGAAGCCCCAGCATTTT

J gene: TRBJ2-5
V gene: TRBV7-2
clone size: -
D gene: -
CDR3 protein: CASSLGQETQYF
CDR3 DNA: TGTGCCAGCAGCTTAGGCCAAGAGACCCAGTACTTC

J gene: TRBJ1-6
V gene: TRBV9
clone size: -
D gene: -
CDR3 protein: CASSVGEPGQGSPLHF
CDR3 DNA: TGTGCCAGCAGCGTAGGAGAGCCAGGGCAAGGATCACCCCTCCACTTT

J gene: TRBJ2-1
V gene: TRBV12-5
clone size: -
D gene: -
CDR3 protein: CASGLLDNEQFF
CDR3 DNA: TGTGCTAGTGGTTTGCTAGACAATGAGCAGTTCTTC

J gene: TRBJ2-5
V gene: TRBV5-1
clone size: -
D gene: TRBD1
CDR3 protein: CASSLAPGQGHQETQYF
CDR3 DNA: TGCGCCAGCAGCTTGGCGCCGGGACAGGGGCATCAAGAGACCCAGTACTTC

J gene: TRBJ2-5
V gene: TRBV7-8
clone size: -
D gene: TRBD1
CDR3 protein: CASSSRQGETQYF
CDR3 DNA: TGTGCCAGCAGCTCACGACAGGGGGAGACCCAGTACTTC

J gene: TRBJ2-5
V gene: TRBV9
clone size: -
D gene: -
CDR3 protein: CASSVAGIGLETQYF
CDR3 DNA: TGTGCCAGCAGCGTAGCAGGTATAGGTCTCGAGACCCAGTACTTC

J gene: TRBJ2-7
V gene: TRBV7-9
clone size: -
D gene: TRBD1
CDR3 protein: CASSLGQGVQDEQYF
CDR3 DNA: TGTGCCAGCAGCTTGGGACAGGGGGTTCAGGACGAGCAGTACTTC

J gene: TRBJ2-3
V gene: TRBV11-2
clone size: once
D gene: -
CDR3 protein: CASSLASSTDTQYF
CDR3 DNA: TGTGCCAGCAGCTTAGCTTCCAGCACAGATACGCAGTATTTT

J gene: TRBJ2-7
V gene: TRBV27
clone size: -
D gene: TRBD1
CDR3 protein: CASSSAGTGDHEQYF
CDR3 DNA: TGTGCCAGCAGTTCCGCCGGGACAGGGGACCACGAGCAGTACTTC

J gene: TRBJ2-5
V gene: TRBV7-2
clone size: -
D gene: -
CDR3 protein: CASSYSGVRPETQYF
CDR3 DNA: TGTGCCAGCAGCTATAGCGGAGTTCGACCAGAGACCCAGTACTTC

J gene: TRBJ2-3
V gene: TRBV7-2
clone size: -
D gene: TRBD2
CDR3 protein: CASSLVGGGADTQYF
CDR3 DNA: TGTGCCAGCAGCTTAGTTGGCGGGGGGGCCGATACGCAGTATTTT

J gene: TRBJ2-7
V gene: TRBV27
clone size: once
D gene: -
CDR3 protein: CASSSLYEQYF
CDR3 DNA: TGTGCCAGCAGTTCCCTCTACGAGCAGTACTTC

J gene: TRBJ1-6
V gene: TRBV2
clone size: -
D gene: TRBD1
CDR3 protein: CASSEQGQTSPLHF
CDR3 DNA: TGTGCCAGCAGTGAACAGGGACAGACTTCACCCCTCCACTTT

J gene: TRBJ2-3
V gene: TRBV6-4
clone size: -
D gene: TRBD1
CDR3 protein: CASSDRRGRTDTQYF
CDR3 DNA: TGTGCCAGCAGTGACCGAAGGGGGCGGACAGATACGCAGTATTTT

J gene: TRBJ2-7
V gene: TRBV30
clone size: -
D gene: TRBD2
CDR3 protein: CAWSVRGGHYEQYF
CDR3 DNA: TGTGCCTGGAGTGTACGCGGGGGGCACTACGAGCAGTACTTC

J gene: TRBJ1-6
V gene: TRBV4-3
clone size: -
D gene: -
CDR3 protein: CASSRNNSPLHF
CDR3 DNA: TGCGCCAGCAGCCGAAACAACTCACCCCTCCACTTT

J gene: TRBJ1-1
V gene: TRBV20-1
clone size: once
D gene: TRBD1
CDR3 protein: CSAGGTEQAFF
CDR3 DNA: TGCAGTGCAGGGGGGACAGAGCAAGCTTTCTTT

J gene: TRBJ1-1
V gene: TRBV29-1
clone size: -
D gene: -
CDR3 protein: CSVEVKTANTEAFF
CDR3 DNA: TGCAGCGTTGAAGTTAAGACGGCGAACACTGAAGCTTTCTTT

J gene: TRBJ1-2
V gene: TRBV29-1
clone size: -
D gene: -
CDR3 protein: CSVSGADYGYTF
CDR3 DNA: TGCAGCGTTTCCGGGGCAGACTATGGCTACACCTTC

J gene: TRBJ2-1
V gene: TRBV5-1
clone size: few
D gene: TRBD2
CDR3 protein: CASTRDSGDSYNEQFF
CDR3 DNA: TGCGCCAGCACCCGAGATAGCGGGGACTCCTACAATGAGCAGTTCTTC

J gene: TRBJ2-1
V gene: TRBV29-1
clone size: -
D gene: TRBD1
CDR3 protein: CSVDDSGQGSDEQFF
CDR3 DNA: TGCAGCGTTGATGACTCGGGACAGGGAAGTGATGAGCAGTTCTTC

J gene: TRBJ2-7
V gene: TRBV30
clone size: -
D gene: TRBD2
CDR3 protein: CAWSPTSGGYEQYF
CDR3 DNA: TGTGCCTGGAGTCCGACTAGCGGGGGCTACGAGCAGTACTTC

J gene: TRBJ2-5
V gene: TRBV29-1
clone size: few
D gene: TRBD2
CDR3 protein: CSLAAGGETQYF
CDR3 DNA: TGCAGCCTAGCGGCGGGGGGAGAGACCCAGTACTTC

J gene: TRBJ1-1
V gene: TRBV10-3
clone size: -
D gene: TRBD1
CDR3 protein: CAISGNRGRANTEAFF
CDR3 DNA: TGTGCCATCAGTGGGAACAGGGGAAGGGCGAACACTGAAGCTTTCTTT

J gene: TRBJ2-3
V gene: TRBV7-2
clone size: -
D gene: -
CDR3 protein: CASSPVGTDTQYF
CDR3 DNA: TGTGCCAGCAGCCCGGTTGGCACAGATACGCAGTATTTT

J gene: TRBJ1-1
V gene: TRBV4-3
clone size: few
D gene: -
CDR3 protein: CASSQGWGRVMNTEAFF
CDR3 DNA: TGCGCCAGCAGCCAAGGGTGGGGACGGGTGATGAACACTGAAGCTTTCTTT

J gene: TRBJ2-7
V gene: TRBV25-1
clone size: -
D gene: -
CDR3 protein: CASSKGTYEQYF
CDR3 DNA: TGTGCCAGCAGTAAAGGGACCTACGAGCAGTACTTC